The source of this TCR beta chain is a study of siplizumab effects on memory and regulatory T cells. Generated by immunoSEQ multiplex PCR, the TCRdb table keeps only in-frame clones and is missing some. The table includes about 100,000 clones, roughly 92% detected once. Turning to this clone: The antigen is undetermined.

V shed 5 bases and J shed 5 bases, with 13 bases lying between them. Germline V CDR1 and CDR2: SGHAT, FQNNGV. The CDR3 is 14 amino acids. Study results and limitations: Alloreactive sequences traceable to unstimulated CD4+ memory cells were significantly reduced by siplizumab. Apparently key alloresponse contributors, naive T cells also seemed more diverse than memory cells. The majority of clones, roughly 80-96% of proliferating CD4+ or CD8+ clones, lacked an assignable naive or memory phenotype. Most alloreactive clones went unmapped to unstimulated subsets; only a minor fraction mapped.

Sequencing input: CD4+ T cells sorted from blood. The chain is built from TRBV11-2 and TRBJ2-1; TRBD1 might be the D (6 bases). The sequence came from a human donor in good health. In nucleotides, the CDR3 is TGTGCCAGCAGCCAAACACAGGGAAACAATGAGCAGTTCTTC. It translates to CASSQTQGNNEQFF. The whole variable domain, remainder taken from reference TRBV11-2 and TRBJ2-1, is EAGVAQSPRYKIIEKRQSVAFWCNPISGHATLYWYQQILGQGPKLLIQFQNNGVVDDSQLPKDRFSAERLKGVDSTLKIQPAKLEDSAVYLCASSQTQGNNEQFFGPGTRLTVL.